This T cell receptor (beta chain) was observed in a study of T-cell memory formation after mild COVID-19. On the study more broadly: Across donors, TCR clusters were largely donor specific. The study's findings and limits: A balance of CD4 and CD8 characterized clones contracting day 15 to 85, whereas later expanders leaned CD4+. Certain responding clones were present in pre-infection memory, suggesting participation of cross-reactive memory.

This clonotype was seen only a few times. Antigen specificity is unknown. The CDR3 consists of 15 residues. V dropped 1 base and J dropped 6; count of bases not matched to a gene: 3. Germline CDR1 and CDR2: SQVTM and ANQGSEA. TCRdb recomputed calls from the 5' RACE reads with MiXCR, one row per CDR3 protein. The table lists 400,000 or so distinct CDR3 sequences, 15% to 25% of them singletons. The clonotype was recovered from an adult woman who had mild COVID-19 (a few samples of this study predate the infection). Cell type and time point are not known. Sequenced material: PBMCs or a T cell subset sorted from them (not recorded which). This chain joins TRBV29-1 and TRBJ2-1; TRBD2 matches at 13 bases. The CDR3, as DNA: TGCAGCGTTGAAGGACTAGCGGGAGGTCTCAATGAGCAGTTCTTC. Its translation is CSVEGLAGGLNEQFF.